One sample yielded the 22 T cell receptor beta chains listed below, sequenced in a study of blood T cell repertoires in COVID-19. Generated by immunoSEQ multiplex PCR, the TCRdb table keeps only in-frame clones and is missing some. Found here are fewer than 300,000 clones, 80% to 95% of them singletons; the top ten hold 1.1%. Source material: PBMCs or T cells enriched from blood (not recorded which). These receptors were obtained from a woman aged 30 to 39 who had recovered from COVID-19.

The V gene is TRBV28, the J gene TRBJ2-1; D is possibly TRBD1 (5 bases). Trimming removed 2 bases at V and 4 bases at J, with 6 bases between. CDR3 size: 13 residues. Per the germline V gene, CDR1 is MDHEN and CDR2 is SYDVKM. The CDR3 spells CASSLDSYNEQFF. The CDR3 bases are TGTGCCAGCAGTTTAGACAGTTACAATGAGCAGTTCTTC. Full variable domain (rest looked up from reference TRBV28 and TRBJ2-1): DVKVTQSSRYLVKRTGEKVFLECVQDMDHENMFWYRQDPGLGLRLIYFSYDVKMKEKGDIPEGYSVSREKKERFSLILESASTNQTSMYLCASSLDSYNEQFFGPGTRLTVL.

This clone has just a few counts. V is TRBV9 and J is TRBJ1-1, with a weak D call TRBD1 (5 bases). Germline V lookup: CDR1 SGDLS, CDR2 YYNGEE. This CDR3 has 17 residues. V was shortened by 0 bases and J by 0 bases, with 15 bases between the two germline ends. The DNA for the CDR3 is TGTGCCAGCAGCGTAGATCCAGGGAAAGGGATGAACACTGAAGCTTTCTTT. It translates to CASSVDPGKGMNTEAFF.

V and J are TRBV6-2 or TRBV6-3 and TRBJ2-7; 8 positions match TRBD2. V lost 6 bases to trimming and J lost 2 bases; unmatched junction nucleotides: 6. Germline CDR1 reads MNHEY; CDR2 reads SVGEGT. This CDR3 spans 14 amino acids. The DNA of the CDR3 is TGTGCCAGCAGCCTATCGGGACTAGCCTACGAGCAGTACTTC. Protein: CASSLSGLAYEQYF.

This chain uses TRBV2 with TRBJ1-4; TRBD1 aligns across 11 bases. The CDR3 totals 15 residues. The germline V gene has CDR1 SNHLY and CDR2 FYNNEI. Trimming took 6 bases from V and 6 from J; bases not matched to a gene: 6. The CDR3 protein is CASRWTGGADEKLFF. CDR3 sequence (DNA): TGTGCCAGCAGATGGACAGGGGGCGCGGATGAAAAACTGTTTTTT.

The J gene is TRBJ1-5, the V gene TRBV7-2, with TRBD1 matching over 9 bases. V lost 4 bases to trimming and J lost 1 base; unmatched junction nucleotides: 8. The CDR3 is made up of 17 amino acids. Germline V gene data show CDR1 as SGHTA and CDR2 as FQGNSA. The CDR3 nucleotides read TGTGCCAGCAGCTACCCGACAGGGGGGACGAGCAATCAGCCCCAGCATTTT. This encodes CASSYPTGGTSNQPQHF.

J is TRBJ1-1 and V is TRBV30, with D maybe TRBD1 (5 bases). CDR1 is GTSNPN, CDR2 SVGIG, per germline (reference sequence). Trimming left V 0 bases short and J 1 base short, with 9 bases between. CDR3 size: 14 residues. The CDR3 spells CAWSVLGPNTEAFF. In DNA, the CDR3 is TGTGCCTGGAGTGTGTTGGGGCCGAACACTGAAGCTTTCTTT.

The CDR3 DNA is TGCGCCAGCAGTACCGGGACAGAAAGCAATCAGCCCCAGCATTTT. Protein sequence: CASSTGTESNQPQHF. This chain links TRBV5-1 with TRBJ1-5; 7 bases are a match to TRBD1. The junction had 6 bases not matched to a gene; V was cut back by 5 bases and J by 1 base. In germline, CDR1 is SGHRS, CDR2 YFSETQ. The CDR3 length is 15 residues. The variable domain in full, completed from reference TRBV5-1 and TRBJ1-5, reads KAGVTQTPRYLIKTRGQQVTLSCSPISGHRSVSWYQQTPGQGLQFLFEYFSETQRNKGNFPGRFSGRQFSNSRSEMNVSTLELGDSALYLCASSTGTESNQPQHFGDGTRLSIL.

J is TRBJ1-2 and V is TRBV28; D is possibly TRBD1 (6 bases). CDR3 length: 12 residues. The germline V gene encodes CDR1 MDHEN and CDR2 SYDVKM. The V gene lost 5 bases and the J gene lost 3 bases, with 7 bases spanning the gap. In DNA form, the CDR3 reads TGTGCCAGCAGTCAGGGGTACTATGGCTACACCTTC. Protein product: CASSQGYYGYTF.

The V call is TRBV5-1, the J call TRBJ1-2; 7 bases fit TRBD1. Losses at the gene ends were 3 bases for V and 2 bases for J; bases not matched to a gene: 13. From germline, CDR1 is SGHRS and CDR2 YFSETQ. The CDR3 extends over 17 amino acids. CDR3 nucleotides: TGCGCCAGCAGCTCGCGAAATACAGGGGCGCTCAACTATGGCTACACCTTC. Amino acid sequence: CASSSRNTGALNYGYTF. The full variable domain, with the rest looked up from reference TRBV5-1 and TRBJ1-2, is KAGVTQTPRYLIKTRGQQVTLSCSPISGHRSVSWYQQTPGQGLQFLFEYFSETQRNKGNFPGRFSGRQFSNSRSEMNVSTLELGDSALYLCASSSRNTGALNYGYTFGSGTRLTVV.

CDR3 residues: CASSPIGGTGDPFF. The CDR3 nucleotides read TGCGCCAGCAGCCCAATCGGCGGGACAGGGGATCCTTTCTTT. The rearrangement uses TRBV5-1 and TRBJ1-1, with 10 bases lining up with TRBD1. The CDR3 runs 14 residues. J was trimmed by 12 bases and V by 4 bases; bases with no gene match: 12. Germline loops: CDR1 SGHRS, CDR2 YFSETQ.

The V and J genes are TRBV5-4 and TRBJ2-5; D call uncertain. Germline CDR1 is SGHNT and CDR2 is YYREEE (reference sequence). Trimming left V 3 bases short and J 5 bases short, with 11 bases between. This CDR3 has 13 amino acids. DNA for the CDR3: TGTGCCAGCAGCTCGACTGCCTGGGAGACCCAGTACTTC. Residues: CASSSTAWETQYF.

This clone has a handful of counts. The J gene is TRBJ1-2, the V gene TRBV18; a possible D gene is TRBD1 (6 bases). V gave up 4 bases and J gave up 3 bases, with 15 bases separating them. Germline assignment: CDR1 KGHSH and CDR2 LQKENI. CDR3 length: 15 amino acids. The CDR3 sequence: CASSQSQGSHYGYTF. Written as DNA, the CDR3 is TGTGCCAGCTCACAGTCACAGGGCTCCCACTATGGCTACACCTTC.

V usage is TRBV19 and J usage is TRBJ2-5, with TRBD2 matching 9 bases. After removal of 3 bases from V and 4 bases from J, the junction contained 6 bases not matched to a gene. Germline V gene data show CDR1 as LNHDA and CDR2 as SQIVND (reference sequence). The CDR3 sequence is 15 residues long. The CDR3 spells CASSILAGKSETQYF. Here the CDR3 DNA reads TGTGCCAGTAGTATCCTAGCGGGAAAGTCAGAGACCCAGTACTTC.

The chain is built from TRBV2 and TRBJ1-5; 9 bases map to TRBD1. CDR3 length equals 14 residues. J gave up 3 bases and V 6 bases, and 3 bases lay outside the gene matches. Germline CDR1 and CDR2: SNHLY and FYNNEI. The CDR3 here is CASRDRGYNQPQHF. The CDR3 nucleotides read TGTGCCAGCAGGGACAGGGGATACAATCAGCCCCAGCATTTT.

The chain employs TRBV19 and TRBJ1-5; D is undetermined. Germline CDR1 reads LNHDA; CDR2 reads SQIVND (reference sequence). Trimming cost V 7 bases and J 11 bases, with 24 bases left between them. The CDR3 loop spans 15 amino acids. In DNA, the CDR3 is TGTGCCAGTAAAGAACGGACGGCGGGAATTCAATCCCAGCATTTT. Translated, it gives CASKERTAGIQSQHF.

The gene calls are TRBV9 and TRBJ2-7, with TRBD2 matching 13 bases. CDR3 length: 14 amino acids. Trimming removed 6 bases from V and 7 bases from J; junction bases left unmatched: 7. The germline gives CDR1 SGDLS, CDR2 YYNGEE. CDR3 sequence: CASTTSGRAGEQYF. In DNA form, the CDR3 reads TGTGCCAGCACAACTAGCGGGAGGGCCGGGGAGCAGTACTTC.

This clone was detected once. The chain is built from TRBV5-1 and TRBJ2-7; the match to TRBD1 covers 7 bases. CDR3 length: 15 residues. Trimming removed 4 bases from V and 0 bases from J; junction bases left unmatched: 7. The V gene's germline CDR1 is SGHRS and CDR2 YFSETQ. CDR3 coding DNA: TGCGCCAGCAGCACGGGACAGCCATCCTCCTACGAGCAGTACTTC. Encoded protein: CASSTGQPSSYEQYF.

This rearrangement joins TRBV5-1 to TRBJ1-1; 9 nucleotides match TRBD1. This CDR3 is built from 14 residues. The germline CDR1 and CDR2 sequences are SGHRS and YFSETQ. V trimming: 4 bases; J trimming: 3 bases; junction bases outside the gene matches: 4. The CDR3 sequence is CASSPRTGDTEAFF. The CDR3 DNA reads as TGCGCCAGCAGCCCACGGACAGGGGACACTGAAGCTTTCTTT.

This clone was seen a handful of times. V gene TRBV7-6 combines with J gene TRBJ2-1; the match to TRBD1 covers 7 bases. The CDR3 loop spans 16 amino acids. V lost 1 base to trimming and J lost 0 bases; unmatched junction nucleotides: 3. Germline lookup yields CDR1 SGHVS and CDR2 FNYEAQ. The CDR3 region has the DNA TGTGCCAGCAGCTTAGTACAGGGGAGCTCCTACAATGAGCAGTTCTTC. Translated: CASSLVQGSSYNEQFF.

The CDR3 coding sequence is TGTGCCAGCAGCTTGACCGGACAGGGTTATCCCACTAGCACAGATACGCAGTATTTT. Protein product: CASSLTGQGYPTSTDTQYF. The V call is TRBV7-3, the J call TRBJ2-3, with 8 bases aligning to TRBD1. The CDR3 covers 19 residues. The germline V gene has CDR1 SGHTA and CDR2 FQGTGA. V was pared by 3 bases and J by 0 bases, with 14 bases of the junction left unmatched.

As for this clone: Within the sample, other DNA sequences also encode this same CDR3. CDR3 nucleotide sequence: TGTGCCAGCAGCCAAGGGACGGGAAATCAGCCCCAGCATTTT. Encoded protein: CASSQGTGNQPQHF. The J gene is TRBJ1-5, the V gene TRBV4-2; the D is unclear. Germline V gene data show CDR1 as LGHNA and CDR2 as YNFKEQ. This CDR3 has 14 amino acids. V dropped 1 base and J dropped 4 bases, with 8 bases sitting between them.

This clone has only a few counts. This chain links TRBV19 with TRBJ1-1, with unresolved D. Trimming removed 6 bases from V and 1 base from J, with 12 bases in between. CDR3 length: 14 amino acids. The germline V gene encodes CDR1 LNHDA and CDR2 SQIVND (reference sequence). CDR3 region: CASSSHAGNTEAFF. CDR3 DNA: TGTGCCAGTAGCTCACACGCAGGGAACACTGAAGCTTTCTTT.